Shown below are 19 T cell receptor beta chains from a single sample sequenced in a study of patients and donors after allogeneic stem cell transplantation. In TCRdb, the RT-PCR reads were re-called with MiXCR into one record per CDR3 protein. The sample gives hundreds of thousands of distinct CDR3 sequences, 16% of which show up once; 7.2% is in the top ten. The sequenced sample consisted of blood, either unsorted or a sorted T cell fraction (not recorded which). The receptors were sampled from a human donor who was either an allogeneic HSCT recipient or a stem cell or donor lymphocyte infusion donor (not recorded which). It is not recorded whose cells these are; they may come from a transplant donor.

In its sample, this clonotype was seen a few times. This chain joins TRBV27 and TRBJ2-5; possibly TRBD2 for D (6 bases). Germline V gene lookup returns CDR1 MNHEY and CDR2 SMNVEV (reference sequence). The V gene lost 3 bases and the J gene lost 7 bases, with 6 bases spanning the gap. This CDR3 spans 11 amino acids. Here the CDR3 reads CASSFGGTQYF. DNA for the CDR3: TGTGCCAGCAGTTTCGGGGGGACCCAGTACTTC.

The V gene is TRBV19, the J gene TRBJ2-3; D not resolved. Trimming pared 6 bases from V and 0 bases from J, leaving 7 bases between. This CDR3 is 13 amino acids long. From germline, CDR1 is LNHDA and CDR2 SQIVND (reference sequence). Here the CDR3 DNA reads TGTGCCAGTAGGATGGCTAGCACAGATACGCAGTATTTT. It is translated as CASRMASTDTQYF.

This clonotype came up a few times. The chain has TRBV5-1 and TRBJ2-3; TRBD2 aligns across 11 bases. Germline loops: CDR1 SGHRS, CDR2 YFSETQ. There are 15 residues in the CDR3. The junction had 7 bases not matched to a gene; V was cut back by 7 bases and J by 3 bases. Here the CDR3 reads CASGYSGGETDTQYF. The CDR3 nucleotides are TGCGCCAGCGGGTATAGCGGGGGGGAGACAGATACGCAGTATTTT.

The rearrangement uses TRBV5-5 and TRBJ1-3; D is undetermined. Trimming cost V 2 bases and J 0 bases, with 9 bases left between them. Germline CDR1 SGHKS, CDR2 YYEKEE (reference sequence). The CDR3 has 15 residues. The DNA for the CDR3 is TGTGCCAGCAGCTTCCTAGTGAGCTCTGGAAACACCATATATTTT. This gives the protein CASSFLVSSGNTIYF.

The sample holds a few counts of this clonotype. The CDR3 is CASSRDRNSPLHF. In DNA, the CDR3 is TGTGCCAGCAGCCGCGACAGGAATTCACCCCTCCACTTT. The chain combines TRBV6-1 with TRBJ1-6, with a possible D match to TRBD1 (6 bases). Per germline, CDR1 MNHNS and CDR2 SASEGT. This CDR3 has 13 amino acids. V lost 6 bases and J 7 bases, leaving 10 bases between the germline ends.

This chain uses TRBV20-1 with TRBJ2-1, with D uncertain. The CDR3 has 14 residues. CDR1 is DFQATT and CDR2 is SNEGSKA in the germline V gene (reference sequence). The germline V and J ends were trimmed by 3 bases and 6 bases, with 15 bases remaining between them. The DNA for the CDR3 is TGCAGTGCTAGGTCGAGGTTGCGCGTCAATGAGCAGTTCTTC. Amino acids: CSARSRLRVNEQFF.

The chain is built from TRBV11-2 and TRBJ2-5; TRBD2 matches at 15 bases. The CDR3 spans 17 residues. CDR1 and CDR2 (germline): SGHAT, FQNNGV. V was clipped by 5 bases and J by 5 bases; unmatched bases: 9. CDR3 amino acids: CASSPGTSGRPPETQYF. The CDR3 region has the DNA TGTGCCAGCAGCCCTGGGACTAGCGGGAGGCCCCCTGAGACCCAGTACTTC.

CDR3 nucleotide sequence: TGCGCCAGCAGCGCCGGACAGGTCCCTCACAATGAGCAGTTCTTC. Residues: CASSAGQVPHNEQFF. The chain combines TRBV5-1 with TRBJ2-1; 7 bases line up with TRBD1. The CDR3 is 15 residues long. In germline, CDR1 is SGHRS, CDR2 YFSETQ. After removal of 4 bases from V and 5 bases from J, the junction contained 9 bases not matched to a gene.

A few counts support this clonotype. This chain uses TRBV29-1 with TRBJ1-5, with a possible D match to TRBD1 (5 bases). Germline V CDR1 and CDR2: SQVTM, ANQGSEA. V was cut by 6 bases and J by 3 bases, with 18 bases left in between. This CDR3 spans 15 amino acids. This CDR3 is CSVATGTASNQPQHF. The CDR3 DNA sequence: TGCAGCGTCGCCACCGGGACGGCCTCCAATCAGCCCCAGCATTTT.

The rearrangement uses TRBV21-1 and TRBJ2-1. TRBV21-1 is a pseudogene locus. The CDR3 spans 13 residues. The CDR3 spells CASSSQADNEQFF. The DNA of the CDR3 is TGTGCCAGCAGCAGCCAGGCGGACAATGAGCAGTTCTTC.

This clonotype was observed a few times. The chain's CDR3 is CASSLVGETGSGNTIYF. CDR3 in DNA: TGTGCCAGCAGCTTAGTAGGAGAGACAGGCTCTGGAAACACCATATATTTT. The chain has TRBV7-9 and TRBJ1-3, with D perhaps matching TRBD1 (6 bases). CDR1 SEHNR and CDR2 FQNEAQ come from the germline V gene (reference sequence). CDR3 length: 17 amino acids. V shed 1 base and J shed 0 bases, with 13 bases lying between them.

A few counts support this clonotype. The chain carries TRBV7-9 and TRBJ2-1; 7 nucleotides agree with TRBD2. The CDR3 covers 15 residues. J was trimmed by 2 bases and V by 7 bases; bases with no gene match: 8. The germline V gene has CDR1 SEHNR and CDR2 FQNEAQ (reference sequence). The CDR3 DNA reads TGTGCCAGCACCCGAGGAGGGAGGGCCTACAATGAGCAGTTCTTC. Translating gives CASTRGGRAYNEQFF. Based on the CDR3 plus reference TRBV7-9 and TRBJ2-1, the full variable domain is DTGVSQNPRHKITKRGQNVTFRCDPISEHNRLYWYRQTLGQGPEFLTYFQNEAQLEKSRLLSDRFSAERPKGSFSTLEIQRTEQGDSAMYLCASTRGGRAYNEQFFGPGTRLTVL.

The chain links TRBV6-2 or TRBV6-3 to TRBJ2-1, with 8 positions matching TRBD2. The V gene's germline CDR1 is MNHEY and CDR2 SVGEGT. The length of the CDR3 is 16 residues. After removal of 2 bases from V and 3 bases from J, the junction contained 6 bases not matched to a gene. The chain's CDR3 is CASSYTASGLYNEQFF. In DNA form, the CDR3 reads TGTGCCAGCAGTTACACCGCTAGCGGGCTCTACAATGAGCAGTTCTTC.

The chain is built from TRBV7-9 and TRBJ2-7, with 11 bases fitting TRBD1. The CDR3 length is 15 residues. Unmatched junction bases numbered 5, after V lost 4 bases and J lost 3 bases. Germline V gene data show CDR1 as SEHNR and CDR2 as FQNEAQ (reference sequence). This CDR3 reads CASSSPGTGGYEQYF. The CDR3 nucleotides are TGTGCCAGCAGCTCTCCCGGGACAGGGGGCTACGAGCAGTACTTC.

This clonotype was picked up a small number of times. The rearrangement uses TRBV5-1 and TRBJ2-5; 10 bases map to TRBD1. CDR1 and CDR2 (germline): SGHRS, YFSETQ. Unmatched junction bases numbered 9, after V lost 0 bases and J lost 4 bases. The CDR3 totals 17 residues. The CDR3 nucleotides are TGCGCCAGCAGCTTGGAGGGGACAGGGGTAATTGTAGAGACCCAGTACTTC. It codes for CASSLEGTGVIVETQYF. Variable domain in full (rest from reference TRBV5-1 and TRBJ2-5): KAGVTQTPRYLIKTRGQQVTLSCSPISGHRSVSWYQQTPGQGLQFLFEYFSETQRNKGNFPGRFSGRQFSNSRSEMNVSTLELGDSALYLCASSLEGTGVIVETQYFGPGTRLLVL.

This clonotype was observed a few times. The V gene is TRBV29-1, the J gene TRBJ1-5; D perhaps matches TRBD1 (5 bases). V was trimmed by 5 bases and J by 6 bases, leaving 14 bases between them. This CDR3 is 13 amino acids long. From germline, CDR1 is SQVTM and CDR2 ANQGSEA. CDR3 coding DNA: TGCAGCGTTAGGGCAGGGAAGGCTCAGCCCCAGCATTTT. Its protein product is CSVRAGKAQPQHF.

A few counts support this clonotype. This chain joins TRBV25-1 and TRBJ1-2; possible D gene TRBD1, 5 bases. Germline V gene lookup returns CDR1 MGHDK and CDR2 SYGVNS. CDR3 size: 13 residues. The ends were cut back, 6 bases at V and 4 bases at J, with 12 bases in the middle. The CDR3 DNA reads TGTGCCAGCAGGGACAAGCTAGGCTATGGCTACACCTTC. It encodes CASRDKLGYGYTF.

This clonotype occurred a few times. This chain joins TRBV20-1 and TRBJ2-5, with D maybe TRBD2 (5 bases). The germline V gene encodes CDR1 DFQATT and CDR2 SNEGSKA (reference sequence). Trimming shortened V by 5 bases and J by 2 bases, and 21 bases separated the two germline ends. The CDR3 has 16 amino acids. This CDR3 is CSAGYMPSSGQETQYF. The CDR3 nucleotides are TGCAGTGCTGGCTATATGCCATCCTCGGGGCAAGAGACCCAGTACTTC.

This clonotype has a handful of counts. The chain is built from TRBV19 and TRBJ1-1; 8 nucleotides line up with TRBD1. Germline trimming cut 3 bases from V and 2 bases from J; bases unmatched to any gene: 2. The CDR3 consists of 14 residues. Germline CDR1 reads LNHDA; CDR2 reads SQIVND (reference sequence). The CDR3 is CASSIDRGNTEAFF. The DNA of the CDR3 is TGTGCCAGTAGTATTGACAGGGGTAACACTGAAGCTTTCTTT.